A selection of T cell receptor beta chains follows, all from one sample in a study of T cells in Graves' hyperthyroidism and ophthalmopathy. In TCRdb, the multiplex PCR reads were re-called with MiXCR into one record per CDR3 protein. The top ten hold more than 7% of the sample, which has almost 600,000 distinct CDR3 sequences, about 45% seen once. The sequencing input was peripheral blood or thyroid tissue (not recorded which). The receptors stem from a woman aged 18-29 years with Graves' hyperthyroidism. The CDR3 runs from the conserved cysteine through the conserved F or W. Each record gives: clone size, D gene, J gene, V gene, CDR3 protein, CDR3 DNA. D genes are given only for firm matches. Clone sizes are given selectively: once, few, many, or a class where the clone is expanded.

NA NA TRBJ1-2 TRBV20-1 CSARDRGSGNTF TGCAGTGCTAGAGACAGGGGATCTGGAAACACCTTC
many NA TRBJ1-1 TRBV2 CASSWTEFLYTEAFF TGTGCCAGCAGTTGGACTGAATTTTTGTACACTGAAGCTTTCTTT
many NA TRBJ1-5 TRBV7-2 CASSLVLEPSQHF TGTGCCAGCAGCTTAGTCCTGGAACCCTCCCAGCATTTT
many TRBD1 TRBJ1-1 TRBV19 CASMEDRGTDEAFF TGTGCCAGTATGGAGGACAGGGGAACAGATGAAGCTTTCTTT
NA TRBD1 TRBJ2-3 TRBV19 CASSALDRDSTDTQYF TGTGCCAGTAGTGCGTTAGACAGGGACAGCACAGATACGCAGTATTTT
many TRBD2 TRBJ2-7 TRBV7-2 CASSGTGTSGRGYEQYF TGTGCCAGCAGCGGCACCGGGACTAGCGGGAGGGGTTACGAGCAGTACTTC
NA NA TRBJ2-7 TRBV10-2 CASRDRIYEQYF TGCGCCAGCAGGGACAGAATATACGAGCAGTACTTC
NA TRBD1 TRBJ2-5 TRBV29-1 CSPWTGGETQYF TGCAGCCCATGGACAGGGGGCGAGACCCAGTACTTC
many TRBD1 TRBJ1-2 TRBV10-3 CATTRDRSIYGYTF TGTGCCACCACACGGGACAGATCTATCTATGGCTACACCTTC
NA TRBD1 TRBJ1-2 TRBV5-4 CASSQDRGLDGYTF TGTGCCAGCAGCCAAGACAGGGGGTTGGACGGCTACACCTTC
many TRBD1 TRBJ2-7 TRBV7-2 CASSWPGGGYEQYF TGTGCCAGCAGCTGGCCAGGGGGTGGATACGAGCAGTACTTC
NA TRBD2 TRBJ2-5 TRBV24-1 CATSADPGTSGSVRRETQYF TGTGCCACCAGTGCCGATCCCGGGACTAGCGGGAGCGTCAGGCGGGAGACCCAGTACTTC
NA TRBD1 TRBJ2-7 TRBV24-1 CATSDERTGQYNEQYF TGTGCCACCAGTGATGAGAGGACAGGGCAGTACAATGAGCAGTACTTC
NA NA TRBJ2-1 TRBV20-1 CSARLFTSYNEQFF TGCAGTGCTAGACTTTTTACCAGCTACAATGAGCAGTTCTTC
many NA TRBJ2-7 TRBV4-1 CASSQGGNSGFYEQYF TGCGCCAGCAGCCAAGGCGGCAATAGCGGCTTCTACGAGCAGTACTTC
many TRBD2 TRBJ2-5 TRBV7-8 CASSLAGLAGFQETQYF TGTGCCAGCAGCTTAGCGGGACTAGCGGGTTTCCAAGAGACCCAGTACTTC
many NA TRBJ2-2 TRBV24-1 CATSDLPRGTGELFF TGTGCCACCAGTGATTTGCCCCGAGGTACCGGGGAGCTGTTTTTT
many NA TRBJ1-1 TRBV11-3 CASSLDTEAFF TGTGCCAGCAGCTTAGACACTGAAGCTTTCTTT
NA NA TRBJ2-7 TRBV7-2 CASSPRPGQDEQYF TGTGCCAGCTCACCACGACCGGGGCAGGACGAGCAGTACTTC
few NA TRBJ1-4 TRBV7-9 CASSPEEKLFF TGTGCCAGCAGCCCCGAGGAAAAACTGTTTTTT
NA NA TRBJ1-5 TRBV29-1 CAWSIPGPMVNQPQHF TGTGCCTGGAGTATCCCAGGGCCTATGGTCAATCAGCCCCAGCATTTT
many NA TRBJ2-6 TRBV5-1 CASSELARTGPGANVLTF TGCGCCAGCAGCGAACTAGCGCGAACAGGGCCCGGGGCCAACGTCCTGACTTTC
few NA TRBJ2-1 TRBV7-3 CASSMTSNEQFF TGTGCCAGCAGCATGACTAGCAATGAGCAGTTCTTC
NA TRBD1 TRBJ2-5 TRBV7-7 CASSLIRTGGYQETQYF TGTGCTAGCAGCTTAATACGGACAGGGGGGTACCAAGAGACCCAGTACTTC
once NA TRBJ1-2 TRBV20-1 CSASPGGSYGYTF TGCAGTGCTTCCCCGGGGGGCAGCTATGGCTACACCTTC
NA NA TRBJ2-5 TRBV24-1 CVTSDLQRERGETLYF TGTGTCACCAGTGATTTGCAACGGGAGCGTGGAGAGACCCTGTACTTC
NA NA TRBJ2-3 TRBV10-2 CASSPTMDTQYF TGCGCCAGCAGTCCTACCATGGATACGCAGTATTTT
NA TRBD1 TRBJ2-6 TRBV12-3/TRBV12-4 CAIRGQGANVLTF TGTGCCATCAGGGGACAGGGGGCCAACGTCCTGACTTTC
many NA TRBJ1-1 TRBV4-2 CASSQEPVNTEAFF TGTGCCAGCAGCCAAGAACCAGTGAACACTGAAGCTTTCTTT
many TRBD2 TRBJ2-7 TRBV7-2 CASSSQHSGNYEQYF TGTGCCAGCAGCTCCCAACATAGCGGGAACTACGAGCAGTACTTC
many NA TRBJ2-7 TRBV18 CASSPRTDYEQYF TGTGCCAGCAGCCCCCGGACGGACTACGAGCAGTACTTC
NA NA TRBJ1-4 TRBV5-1 CASSSSGAANEKLFF TGCGCCAGCAGCTCGTCGGGCGCGGCTAATGAAAAACTGTTTTTT
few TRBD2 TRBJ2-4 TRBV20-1 CSAHLAGLAGHIQYF TGCAGTGCTCATCTAGCGGGACTAGCGGGTCACATTCAGTACTTC
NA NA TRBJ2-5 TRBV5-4 CASSLGVSQTQYF TGTGCCAGCAGCTTGGGAGTTAGTCAGACCCAGTACTTC
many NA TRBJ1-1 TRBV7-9 CASSFWGVLNTEAFF TGTGCCAGCAGCTTTTGGGGGGTCTTGAACACTGAAGCTTTCTTT
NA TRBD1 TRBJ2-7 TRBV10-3 CAIRDRDRAYEQYF TGTGCCATCAGGGACCGGGACAGGGCCTACGAGCAGTACTTC
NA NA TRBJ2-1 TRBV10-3 CAIRRDTTYNEQFF TGTGCCATCAGACGGGACACCACCTACAATGAGCAGTTCTTC
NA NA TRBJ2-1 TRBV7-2 CASSVAGGFSPGEQFF TGTGCCAGCAGCGTAGCAGGAGGATTTAGCCCCGGTGAGCAGTTCTTC
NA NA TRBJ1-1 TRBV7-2 CASSQRGSPGNTEAFF TGTGCCAGCAGCCAGAGGGGATCGCCCGGGAACACTGAAGCTTTCTTT
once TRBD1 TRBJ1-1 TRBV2 CASTGGTGVTEAFF TGTGCCAGCACGGGGGGGACAGGGGTCACTGAAGCTTTCTTT
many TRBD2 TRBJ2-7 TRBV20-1 CSARSGGLNLLYEQYF TGCAGTGCTAGATCGGGGGGACTAAACCTCCTCTACGAGCAGTACTTC
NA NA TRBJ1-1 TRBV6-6 CASCQGNEAFF TGTGCCAGCTGCCAGGGGAATGAAGCTTTCTTT
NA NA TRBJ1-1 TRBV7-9 CASSYWGLNSEAFF TGTGCCAGCAGCTACTGGGGCCTGAACTCTGAAGCTTTCTTT
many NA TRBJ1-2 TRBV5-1 CASKIGEGNYGYTF TGCGCCAGCAAGATTGGCGAGGGCAACTATGGCTACACCTTC
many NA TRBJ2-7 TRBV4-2 CASSQDGYEQYF TGCGCCAGCAGCCAGGACGGCTACGAGCAGTACTTC
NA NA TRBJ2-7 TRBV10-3 CAISESSGTPWGYF TGCGCCATCAGTGAGTCCAGCGGGACACCTTGGGGGTACTTC
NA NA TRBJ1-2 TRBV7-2 CASSLYSHGYTF TGTGCCAGCAGCTTGTATTCGCATGGCTACACCTTC